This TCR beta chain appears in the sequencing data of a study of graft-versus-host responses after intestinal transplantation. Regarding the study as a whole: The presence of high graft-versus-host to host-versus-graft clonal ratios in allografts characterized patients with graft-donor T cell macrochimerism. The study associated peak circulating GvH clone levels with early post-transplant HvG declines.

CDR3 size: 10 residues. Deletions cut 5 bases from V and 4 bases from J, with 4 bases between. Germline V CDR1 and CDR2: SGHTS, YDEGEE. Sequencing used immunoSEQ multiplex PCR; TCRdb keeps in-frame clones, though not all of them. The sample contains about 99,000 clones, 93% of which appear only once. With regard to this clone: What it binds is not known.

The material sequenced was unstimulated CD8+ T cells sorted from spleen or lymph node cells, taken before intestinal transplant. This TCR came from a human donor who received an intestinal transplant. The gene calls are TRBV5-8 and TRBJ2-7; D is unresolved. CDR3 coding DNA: TGTGCCAGCAGGGGGTACGAGCAGTACTTC. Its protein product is CASRGYEQYF.